The entry below gives a single TCR beta chain sequence along with its context. No antigen is known for it. The CDR3 loop spans 14 amino acids. Trimming took 3 bases from V and 3 from J; bases not matched to a gene: 4. CDR1 and CDR2 from the germline V gene are SGHTS and YDEGEE. The sample originates from a study of STAT3 mutations in large granular lymphocyte leukemia. As for the study in general: Roughly 44% of treated T-LGLL patients showed hematologic response to immunosuppression. The study's findings and limits: After therapy, 6 of 18 patients switched clonotypes, all new clones STAT3 wild type. Every T-LGLL patient had at least one immunodominant TCRbeta clonotype.

Assay used: immunoSEQ multiplex PCR; TCRdb lists only in-frame clones, some missing. Among some 7,000 clones listed, less than 60% were seen once. Sequencing used peripheral blood mononuclear cells. The chain is built from TRBV5-8 and TRBJ1-2; TRBD1 aligns across 8 bases. The receptor was isolated from a boy aged 5 to 17 with T-cell large granular lymphocyte leukemia. Some clones in this sample may be carry-over from other donors' samples. The CDR3 DNA is TGTGCCAGCAGCTCCCAGGGGGCTGACTATGGCTACACCTTC. This encodes CASSSQGADYGYTF.